This TCR beta chain emerged from a study of T cell repertoires in cytomegalovirus infection. One entry per CDR3 protein, called by TCRdb with MiXCR from the reads. Among hundreds of thousands of distinct CDR3 sequences listed, 25% to 35% were seen once. Germline V gene data show CDR1 as LGHNA and CDR2 as YSLEER. V lost 2 bases and J 4 bases, leaving 15 bases between the germline ends. This CDR3 has 15 amino acids. With respect to this clonotype: The antigen is undetermined.

The origin of this receptor is a human donor in good health (CMV status not recorded). Some clones in this sample may be carry-over from other donors' samples. Sample: cultured PBMCs, taken from culture after CMV antigen stimulation. The V gene is TRBV4-3, the J gene TRBJ2-7, with D possibly being TRBD1 (5 bases). The CDR3 coding sequence is TGCGCCAGCAGCCAACTCCCGACAGCCCATTACGAGCAGTACGTC. Encoded protein: CASSQLPTAHYEQYV.